This record concerns one T cell receptor beta chain sequence. The antigen this receptor binds is unknown. No base quality information exists; no much larger clone differs at one position. This entry comes from a study of blood T cells in healthy people across ages (dated by TCRdb to the mid-2010s). As for the study more broadly: Template switching captured roughly one uniquely barcoded TCR beta cDNA molecule per two T cells in model experiments. To avoid experimental bias, donors of different ages were randomly spread across the sequencing lanes. Two additional independent replicas of 1 million unique cDNA reads from the same blood draw were analyzed for two donors (one aged 18 to 30 and one aged 80 or older). Four age groups were formed from the donors: young (average about 17 years), middle-aged (around 37), aged (62) and long-lived (approximately 80). To track age-related changes in TCR beta repertoire diversity, the study relied on deep sequencing normalized with unique cDNA molecular identifiers. The study at large found these results: Observed TCR beta diversity correlated strongly with the percentage of naive T cells measured by flow cytometry. Because the CMV infection status of the donors was unknown, age-related changes in expanded clonotypes may potentially have been confounded. Since profiling was done on bulk unsorted PBMCs, naive and antigen-experienced compartments could not be conclusively compared. Compared with the aged group, the long-lived group had more naive CD4+ T cells, fewer expanded clones and increased TCR diversity, a pattern suggesting age selection. As age increased, observed TCR beta diversity per million T cells dropped in a roughly linear way, and a significant reduction was already evident by age around 41. Estimates of total diversity from one million sequenced T cells were regarded as lower bounds and underestimates.

The CDR3 runs 16 amino acids, cysteine and phenylalanine included. Of the read, only the CDR3 DNA is kept; its 48 bases are in frame from base 1. The donors were roughly 39 Caucasian individuals from Russia, aged roughly 6 to 90 years, who were systemically healthy. Each donor gave about 9.8 milliliters of peripheral blood, drawn into EDTA-treated Vacutainer tubes. Ficoll-Paque density-gradient centrifugation was used to isolate PBMCs, with at least 7 million obtained per sample. Trizol reagent was used to extract total RNA from the PBMCs, yielding at least 5.5 micrograms per sample. For every donor, flow cytometry on a PBMC aliquot measured the percentage of naive CD45RAhigh/CD27high T cells. The library was generated by 5' RACE. TCRdb shows the sequencer as Illumina HiSeq 2500. A second PCR of roughly 6 to 12 cycles was run with a J-beta primer mix and a sample-barcoded 5' primer. A template-switch 5' adaptor carrying 12 random nucleotides introduced a unique molecular identifier onto each TCR beta cDNA molecule. Each sample yielded at least 2.5 million CDR3-containing paired-end reads. First-strand cDNA was synthesized from all RNA with the Mint cDNA synthesis kit, primed by a TRBC-specific oligonucleotide. All cDNA was treated with uracil-DNA glycosylase and then went through a first 18-cycle PCR with the universal primers M1SS and BC2_uni_R. The study's own analysis went as follows. For normalization, 1 million high-quality reads were randomly selected from each sample, with every read carrying a distinct molecular identifier. Reads with shared molecular identifiers were discarded instead of being binned into consensus sequences. MiTCR, run with a Q25 quality threshold and the strictest error-elimination algorithm, handled CDR3 identification, clonotype clustering and error correction. A nonparametric unseen species model with Euler transformation was used to estimate lower-bound total TCR beta diversity. TCRdb cleaned the public reads at Q25 with fastp, built clones with MiXCR and kept in-frame beta chains. Duplicate CDR3 protein sequences are folded into a single record with the most common DNA and genes. The V and J calls reflect TCRdb's pipeline rather than the authors' work. This sample gives about 1.4 million distinct CDR3 sequences in total; approximately 59% of them show up just once. The ten largest clones take up over 6.5% of the sample.

This sequence originates from a young man in good health. The chain is assembled from TRBV21-1 and TRBJ1-1. TRBV21-1 counts as a pseudogene. The sample taken for sequencing was blood. The CDR3 region: CASSKALRLRDTEAFF. The sequenced DNA: TGTGCCAGCAGCAAAGCGCTGAGGTTGAGAGACACTGAAGCTTTCTTT.